The 30 T cell receptor beta chains given below trace back to one sample, sequenced in a study of cytomegalovirus exposure and HLA in healthy donors. Primers included in the PCR were 60 Vbeta and 13 Jbeta primers. Some clones are missing from TCRdb's copy, which holds only in-frame ones; the method was immunoSEQ multiplex PCR. Of under 250,000 clones in the sample, about three quarters were seen once. Sequences were obtained from PBMCs. The receptors were gathered from a male donor in good health and CMV-seronegative.

The sample holds a few counts of this clone. The V and J genes are TRBV5-8 and TRBJ1-3; weak D call: TRBD1 (6 bases). Germline assignment: CDR1 SGHTS and CDR2 YDEGEE. CDR3 length: 14 residues. Trimming took 6 bases from V and 2 from J, leaving 12 bases between them. The CDR3 here is CASTLTGTGNTIYF. The CDR3 DNA reads as TGTGCCAGCACACTAACAGGGACTGGAAACACCATATATTTT.

The chain recombines TRBV28 with TRBJ2-6; D not certain. The CDR3 is 13 residues long. Germline CDR1 MDHEN, CDR2 SYDVKM. Trimming removed 3 bases at V and 4 bases at J, with 4 bases between. The CDR3 is CASSFGGANVLTF. CDR3 nucleotide sequence: TGTGCCAGCAGTTTCGGGGGGGCCAACGTCCTGACTTTC. Complete variable domain (other parts from reference TRBV28 and TRBJ2-6): DVKVTQSSRYLVKRTGEKVFLECVQDMDHENMFWYRQDPGLGLRLIYFSYDVKMKEKGDIPEGYSVSREKKERFSLILESASTNQTSMYLCASSFGGANVLTFGAGSRLTVL.

The chain has TRBV9 and TRBJ1-2; maybe TRBD1 (5 bases). Germline loops: CDR1 SGDLS, CDR2 YYNGEE. V was clipped by 4 bases and J by 0 bases, with 13 bases between them. The CDR3 sequence is 15 residues long. The CDR3 reads CASSYNRQSNYGYTF. DNA for the CDR3: TGTGCCAGCAGCTACAACCGACAGTCTAACTATGGCTACACCTTC.

A word on this clone: At the DNA level, this CDR3 is encoded by other sequences in the same sample as well. This chain connects TRBV27 to TRBJ2-7; D is possibly TRBD1 (5 bases). V gave up 3 bases and J gave up 4 bases, with 7 bases separating them. This CDR3 has 12 residues. The germline V gene encodes CDR1 MNHEY and CDR2 SMNVEV (reference sequence). CDR3 sequence: CASSLPGYEQYF. CDR3 DNA: TGTGCCAGCAGTTTGCCAGGGTACGAGCAGTACTTC.

The chain has TRBV25-1 and TRBJ1-2; 7 bases fit TRBD1. The germline CDR1 and CDR2 sequences are MGHDK and SYGVNS. After removal of 6 bases from V and 2 bases from J, the junction contained 0 bases not matched to a gene. The CDR3 covers 12 residues. Written as DNA, the CDR3 is TGTGCCAGCAGACAGGGGAACTATGGCTACACCTTC. Translating gives CASRQGNYGYTF.

The rearrangement uses TRBV27 and TRBJ2-5; weak D call: TRBD2 (5 bases). The DNA matches TRBJ2-7 better at its end, which makes the J call doubtful. The CDR3 spans 16 residues. CDR1 is MNHEY, CDR2 SMNVEV, per germline (reference sequence). CDR3: CASSLSGLALPYEQYF. Here the CDR3 DNA reads TGTGCCAGCAGTTTATCTGGACTCGCCCTCCCTTACGAGCAGTACTTC.

There are a few counts of this clone. This chain uses TRBV6-5 with TRBJ1-3; D is possibly TRBD1 (6 bases). CDR1 and CDR2 (germline): MNHEY, SVGAGI. Trimming took off 5 bases at V and 0 bases at J, with 8 bases between the two ends. The CDR3 is 14 residues long. CDR3 DNA sequence: TGTGCCAGCAGTGAGACAGGCTCTGGAAACACCATATATTTT. Its translation is CASSETGSGNTIYF.

The chain joins TRBV7-2 to TRBJ2-5; a possible D gene is TRBD1 (5 bases). Per germline, CDR1 SGHTA and CDR2 FQGNSA. V lost 2 bases and J 4 bases, leaving 5 bases between the germline ends. The length of the CDR3 is 12 residues. The CDR3 coding sequence is TGTGCCAGCAGCTTACAGGGAGAGACCCAGTACTTC. It specifies CASSLQGETQYF.

The chain uses TRBV28 and TRBJ1-5; possibly TRBD1 for D (5 bases). With 5 bases removed from V and 9 bases from J, the gap between germline ends came to 20 bases. Germline CDR1 and CDR2: MDHEN and SYDVKM. The CDR3 extends over 15 amino acids. The CDR3 reads CASSNLIQAPGPQHF. In nucleotides, the CDR3 is TGTGCCAGCAGTAACCTTATACAGGCCCCAGGGCCCCAGCATTTT.

The V call is TRBV27, the J call TRBJ1-5, with 8 bases identical to TRBD1. Germline CDR1 is MNHEY and CDR2 is SMNVEV (reference sequence). V lost 1 base, J lost 2 bases, and 7 bases stayed unmatched. The CDR3 loop spans 17 amino acids. The CDR3 bases are TGTGCCAGCAGTTTATATCCAGGGGGCTCCGGCAATCAGCCCCAGCATTTT. Translation: CASSLYPGGSGNQPQHF.

V is TRBV7-6 and J is TRBJ1-5; D is uncertain. Trimming stripped 5 bases from V and 2 bases from J, with 4 bases between. In germline, CDR1 is SGHVS, CDR2 FNYEAQ. The CDR3 is 12 amino acids. CDR3: CASSPGNQPQHF. DNA for the CDR3: TGTGCCAGCAGCCCTGGCAATCAGCCCCAGCATTTT.

This sequence joins TRBV7-3 and TRBJ2-7, with 8 bases lining up with TRBD1. V was pared by 6 bases and J by 1 base, with 14 bases of the junction left unmatched. CDR3 length equals 17 residues. The germline V gene has CDR1 SGHTA and CDR2 FQGTGA. The CDR3 region is CASSLISGQGRSYEQYF. CDR3 sequence (DNA): TGTGCCAGCAGTCTAATATCAGGACAGGGCAGATCCTACGAGCAGTACTTC.

In this sample, this clone turned up once. This chain links TRBV7-6 with TRBJ2-3; D unclear. CDR3 length: 15 amino acids. V lost 5 bases and J 0 bases, leaving 12 bases between the germline ends. CDR1 is SGHVS, CDR2 FNYEAQ, per germline. As DNA, the CDR3 is TGTGCCAGCAGCCCAATATCCGGTAGCACAGATACGCAGTATTTT. Protein sequence: CASSPISGSTDTQYF.

The V gene is TRBV30, the J gene TRBJ1-2; tentatively, D is TRBD1 (6 bases). This CDR3 region has 12 residues. Trimming took 4 bases from V and 0 from J, leaving 6 bases between them. Germline V gene lookup returns CDR1 GTSNPN and CDR2 SVGIG (reference sequence). The CDR3 DNA reads as TGTGCCTGGACAGGGGCTAACTATGGCTACACCTTC. Amino acids: CAWTGANYGYTF. Together with reference TRBV30 and TRBJ1-2, the CDR3 gives the full variable domain: SQTIHQWPATLVQPVGSPLSLECTVEGTSNPNLYWYRQAAGRGLQLLFYSVGIGQISSEVPQNLSASRPQDRQFILSSKKLLLSDSGFYLCAWTGANYGYTFGSGTRLTVV.

In the case of this clone: This specimen includes other DNA sequences encoding the same CDR3. The chain has TRBV5-6 and TRBJ2-7; no reliable D call. V lost 2 bases to trimming and J lost 3 bases, with 3 bases between them. CDR3 size: 11 residues. CDR1 and CDR2 (germline): SGHDT, YYEEEE. The CDR3 nucleotides read TGTGCCAGCAGCTTTAACTACGAGCAGTACTTC. Translating it yields CASSFNYEQYF. The variable domain in full, with the rest retrieved from reference TRBV5-6 and TRBJ2-7, is DAGVTQSPTHLIKTRGQQVTLRCSPKSGHDTVSWYQQALGQGPQFIFQYYEEEERQRGNFPDRFSGHQFPNYSSELNVNALLLGDSALYLCASSFNYEQYFGPGTRLTVT.

V is TRBV27 and J is TRBJ2-7, with a possible D match to TRBD2 (5 bases). Germline CDR1 MNHEY, CDR2 SMNVEV (reference sequence). The CDR3 loop spans 16 amino acids. Trimming removed 2 bases from V and 2 bases from J, with 16 bases in between. The CDR3 DNA sequence: TGTGCCAGCAGTTTAACCGGACTCGACTTAACCTACGAGCAGTACTTC. Amino acid sequence: CASSLTGLDLTYEQYF.

DNA for the CDR3: TGTGCCAGCACTACAGACCGCGCCTCGTCTGGCTACACCTTC. Its translation: CASTTDRASSGYTF. The chain uses TRBV7-2 and TRBJ1-2; D gene unclear. The CDR3 totals 14 residues. Germline V lookup: CDR1 SGHTA, CDR2 FQGNSA. Trimming took off 7 bases at V and 7 bases at J, with 19 bases between the two ends.

The CDR3 DNA sequence: TGTGCAACCACAAGGGGGACAGGGGGCAACTACGAGCAGTACTTC. Amino acid sequence: CATTRGTGGNYEQYF. This chain links TRBV6-5 with TRBJ2-7; 12 positions agree with TRBD1. This CDR3 region has 15 residues. Germline CDR1 reads MNHEY; CDR2 reads SVGAGI.

This sequence joins TRBV27 and TRBJ1-3, with TRBD1 as a possible D gene (6 bases). Germline V gene lookup returns CDR1 MNHEY and CDR2 SMNVEV (reference sequence). This CDR3 has 17 residues. V gave up 5 bases and J gave up 0 bases, with 17 bases separating them. The CDR3 loop reads CASSRFPDSGSGNTIYF. The CDR3 DNA follows: TGTGCCAGCAGTCGTTTCCCGGACAGCGGCTCTGGAAACACCATATATTTT.

The rearrangement joins TRBV5-5 to TRBJ1-2, with 7 nucleotides matching TRBD1. Germline trimming cut 4 bases from V and 6 bases from J; bases unmatched to any gene: 15. The CDR3 contains 16 residues. Germline CDR1 is SGHKS and CDR2 is YYEKEE (reference sequence). Written as DNA, the CDR3 is TGTGCCAGCAGCACCCAACCCCGGGACAGTTCCAATGGCTACACCTTC. This translates into CASSTQPRDSSNGYTF.

This clone has only a few counts. This rearrangement joins TRBV18 to TRBJ2-7, with D unclear. The germline V gene encodes CDR1 KGHSH and CDR2 LQKENI. V was trimmed by 2 bases and J by 4 bases, leaving 9 bases between them. This CDR3 is 13 amino acids long. The CDR3 loop is CASSPSQIYEQYF. The CDR3 DNA is TGTGCCAGCTCACCAAGTCAGATTTACGAGCAGTACTTC.

The V call is TRBV5-6, the J call TRBJ1-5; D is unresolved. Germline V gene lookup returns CDR1 SGHDT and CDR2 YYEEEE. The length of the CDR3 is 17 residues. V was pared by 2 bases and J by 1 base, with 16 bases between. As DNA, the CDR3 is TGTGCCAGCAGCTTTCGGGGTAGGATAGTGAGCAATCAGCCCCAGCATTTT. It specifies CASSFRGRIVSNQPQHF.

The chain has TRBV27 and TRBJ2-2; 14 bases agree with TRBD2. V lost 4 bases to trimming and J lost 3 bases; unmatched junction nucleotides: 7. The CDR3 loop spans 18 amino acids. CDR1 MNHEY and CDR2 SMNVEV come from the germline V gene (reference sequence). The CDR3 reads CASSSRLAGGLYTGELFF. The CDR3 DNA is TGTGCCAGCAGTTCAAGACTAGCGGGGGGGCTATACACCGGGGAGCTGTTTTTT.

This clone was seen more than once but under ten times. The chain recombines TRBV10-3 with TRBJ2-3; TRBD2 matches at 9 bases. The junction had 6 bases not matched to a gene; V was cut back by 6 bases and J by 2 bases. CDR1 and CDR2 from the germline V gene are ENHRY and SYGVKD. There are 15 residues in the CDR3. This CDR3 reads CAISGSGGLTDTQYF. For the CDR3, the DNA is TGTGCCATCAGCGGTAGCGGGGGTCTCACAGATACGCAGTATTTT.

This clone was picked up one time. The chain uses TRBV18 and TRBJ2-5; no definite D call. V was clipped by 2 bases and J by 0 bases, with 7 bases between them. Germline assignment: CDR1 KGHSH and CDR2 LQKENI. This CDR3 comprises 14 residues. The chain's CDR3 is CASSPVPNQETQYF. CDR3 DNA: TGTGCCAGCTCACCAGTTCCCAACCAAGAGACCCAGTACTTC.

For this clone: An end of the junction does not agree with germline; a read error may underlie this. The rearrangement links TRBV2 to TRBJ1-3, with D possibly being TRBD1 (6 bases). The CDR3 is 12 amino acids. Germline lookup yields CDR1 SNHLY and CDR2 FYNNEI. The CDR3 is CASSAGEPECKF. The CDR3 DNA reads as TGTGCCAGCAGCGCAGGGGAACCCGAATGTAAATTT.

The rearrangement uses TRBV19 and TRBJ2-2, with TRBD2 matching over 9 bases. Germline loops: CDR1 LNHDA, CDR2 SQIVND (reference sequence). This CDR3 has 16 residues. Trimming took 11 bases from V and 7 from J; bases not matched to a gene: 17. CDR3 sequence: CASAGLAGKMGGELFF. CDR3 bases: TGTGCCTCGGCGGGGCTAGCGGGAAAAATGGGCGGGGAGCTGTTTTTT. The full variable domain, rest sourced from reference TRBV19 and TRBJ2-2, is DGGITQSPKYLFRKEGQNVTLSCEQNLNHDAMYWYRQDPGQGLRLIYYSQIVNDFQKGDIAEGYSVSREKKESFPLTVTSAQKNPTAFYLCASAGLAGKMGGELFFGEGSRLTVL.

The chain links TRBV28 to TRBJ1-1, with D hard to call. CDR3 length equals 15 residues. The germline V gene encodes CDR1 MDHEN and CDR2 SYDVKM. The ends were cut back, 3 bases at V and 0 bases at J, with 11 bases in the middle. CDR3 protein: CASSFAGSLNTEAFF. CDR3 in DNA: TGTGCCAGCAGTTTTGCGGGGTCCCTGAACACTGAAGCTTTCTTT.

The chain is built from TRBV7-9 and TRBJ1-6, with TRBD1 identical over 7 bases. The germline V gene encodes CDR1 SEHNR and CDR2 FQNEAQ (reference sequence). The CDR3 extends over 16 amino acids. The trim removed 8 bases at V and 0 bases at J, leaving 7 bases unmatched. The CDR3 coding sequence is TGTGCCAGCTCCAACAGGGGAAGCTCCTATAATTCACCCCTCCACTTT. The encoded protein is CASSNRGSSYNSPLHF.

The chain recombines TRBV19 with TRBJ1-5, with TRBD1 as a possible D gene (6 bases). The V end was cut by 6 bases, the J end by 7 bases, with 19 bases between. Germline CDR1 LNHDA, CDR2 SQIVND (reference sequence). The CDR3 is made up of 15 amino acids. The chain's CDR3 is CASRWTADTGQPQHF. For the CDR3, the DNA is TGTGCCAGTAGATGGACAGCCGATACAGGGCAGCCCCAGCATTTT.